Described below is a single TCR beta chain sequence and its context. Per the germline V gene, CDR1 is LGHNA and CDR2 is YSLEER. Unmatched junction bases numbered 5, after V lost 1 base and J lost 0 bases. This CDR3 contains 16 residues. RNA extraction was followed by reverse transcription into cDNA, which acted as the sequencing template. TCRdb keeps only in-frame clones here, not all; method: immunoSEQ multiplex PCR. Of about 150,000 clones listed, about 51% were seen once; the top ten hold roughly 21%. This entry comes from a study of CD8+ T cells in alopecia areata. Study context: The tofacitinib course ran for 6 to 18 months and was followed by 6 months off drug.

The origin of this receptor is a human donor with alopecia areata. Sequenced material: CD8+ T cells sorted from blood, taken at week 0. J is TRBJ1-1 and V is TRBV4-3; 7 bases are a match to TRBD1. The CDR3 region has the DNA TGCGCCAGCAGCCAAGTCTCCAGGGGGGTGAACACTGAAGCTTTCTTT. This codes for CASSQVSRGVNTEAFF.